Many counts were recorded for the clone carrying this T cell receptor (beta chain). This sample was included in a study of metastatic and nonmetastatic thyroid tumors. Study-level information: Both malignant and benign thyroid patients supplied peripheral blood and tumor or nodule tissue samples, across which the repertoires of these patients were then compared.

J lost 7 bases, V lost 0 bases, and 8 bases had no gene match. Germline-derived CDR1 and CDR2 are KGHDR and SFDVKD. The CDR3 runs 18 residues. Before thyroid surgery, none of the patients had received any treatment. TCRdb re-called the PCR reads through MiXCR. There are some 86,000 clones in the sample; approximately 12% occur only once, and roughly 10% lies in the top ten. The sequenced sample consisted of tumor tissue. This sequence joins TRBV24-1 and TRBJ2-2; 12 bases align to TRBD2. This receptor was obtained from a female donor with papillary thyroid cancer or a benign thyroid nodule (not recorded which). Some clones in this sample may be carry-over from other donors' samples. The CDR3 spells CATSDLGLAGKGNGELFF. The CDR3 bases are TGTGCCACCAGTGATTTGGGACTAGCGGGAAAGGGTAACGGGGAGCTGTTTTTT.